One TCR beta chain is described in this entry. Per the authors' pipeline: Counts of nucleated cells, estimated from reference gene primer amplification, were obtained. Data came from immunoSEQ multiplex PCR; TCRdb stores just in-frame clones and leaves some out. V and J calls and clone size are given by that table; D and trimming were obtained from the DNA. The table lists fewer than 300,000 clones, about 87% of them singletons. The data stem from a study of blood T cell repertoires in COVID-19. Study at large: PBMCs, B-cell-depleted T cells, or T cells were the source of the cDNA or gDNA that made up the material.

This CDR3 region has 13 residues. V was cut by 5 bases and J by 3 bases, with 11 bases left in between. The V gene's germline CDR1 is SNHLY and CDR2 FYNNEI. Specimen: peripheral blood. The rearrangement uses TRBV2 and TRBJ2-7, with D maybe TRBD2 (6 bases). The TCR originated in a woman aged 40 to 50 who had recovered from COVID-19. The DNA for the CDR3 is TGTGCCAGCAGTCCCGGGACTCGCTACGAGCAGTACTTC. Translating gives CASSPGTRYEQYF.